This is a list of T cell receptor beta chains from one sample in a study of T cells after yellow fever vaccination. In TCRdb, the 5' RACE reads were re-called with MiXCR into one record per CDR3 protein. The sample holds 450,000 to 550,000 distinct CDR3 sequences; 15% to 20% are singletons and the top ten take around 15%. The sample in question was PBMCs, obtained 15 days after the yellow fever booster vaccination. The receptors were gathered from a man aged 30-40 years who received the YFV17D yellow fever vaccine. CDR3s include the opening cysteine and the closing phenylalanine or tryptophan. A D gene is named only where the DNA matches it firmly. Rows may omit the clone size; those that give it use once, few, many or a size class.

clone size	D gene	V gene	CDR3 length	J gene	CDR3 protein	CDR3 DNA
-	TRBD2	TRBV7-8	15	TRBJ2-5	CASSLAGLDRRTQYF	TGTGCCAGCAGCTTAGCAGGACTAGATAGGAGGACCCAGTACTTC
-	TRBD1	TRBV7-6	14	TRBJ2-5	CASSPGGLQETQYF	TGTGCCAGCAGCCCAGGGGGCCTCCAAGAGACCCAGTACTTC
-	TRBD1	TRBV7-2	16	TRBJ2-2	CASSLGGQVGTGELFF	TGTGCCAGCAGCTTAGGGGGACAGGTGGGGACCGGGGAGCTGTTTTTT
-	-	TRBV4-2	13	TRBJ2-1	CASSQPFSSEQFF	TGTGCCAGCAGCCAACCTTTTAGCTCGGAACAGTTCTTC
-	-	TRBV4-3	14	TRBJ2-2	CASSQGGSYGELFF	TGCGCCAGCAGCCAAGGGGGTTCGTACGGGGAGCTGTTTTTT
few	TRBD1	TRBV20-1	16	TRBJ2-7	CSATLRQGYQSYEQYF	TGCAGTGCTACCCTAAGACAGGGGTACCAATCCTACGAGCAGTACTTC
-	-	TRBV14	16	TRBJ2-7	CASSQGPAGKTYEQYF	TGTGCCAGCAGCCAAGGCCCCGCGGGGAAAACCTACGAGCAGTACTTC
few	-	TRBV27	14	TRBJ2-2	CASSPYTSSGELFF	TGTGCCAGCAGTCCATATACTAGTTCCGGGGAGCTGTTTTTT
few	TRBD1	TRBV7-2	12	TRBJ2-5	CASSDRAQTQYF	TGTGCCAGCAGCGACAGGGCCCAGACCCAGTACTTC
few	TRBD2	TRBV2	14	TRBJ2-5	CASSRSSGGETQYF	TGTGCCAGCAGTCGGAGTAGCGGGGGGGAGACCCAGTACTTC
once	-	TRBV5-4	17	TRBJ2-4	CASSSLGGPKSSNIQYF	TGTGCCAGCAGCTCCCTCGGCGGGCCGAAGTCCTCTAACATTCAGTACTTC
few	-	TRBV12-3/TRBV12-4	13	TRBJ1-2	CASSSLSYYGYTF	TGTGCCAGCAGCTCCCTTAGTTACTATGGCTACACCTTC
-	TRBD2	TRBV4-2	16	TRBJ2-7	CASSQDAAGEYYEQYF	TGTGCCAGCAGCCAAGATGCAGCGGGAGAATACTACGAGCAGTACTTC
-	-	TRBV5-1	15	TRBJ1-2	CASSLEGSSAYGYTF	TGCGCCAGCAGCTTGGAAGGCTCATCCGCCTATGGCTACACCTTC
-	-	TRBV7-2	17	TRBJ2-7	CASSPTGGVRDSYEQYF	TGTGCCAGCAGCCCGACGGGTGGTGTCAGGGATTCCTACGAGCAGTACTTC
few	TRBD2	TRBV20-1	18	TRBJ2-3	CSARGRGTSGSRSDTQYF	TGCAGTGCTAGAGGCCGGGGGACTAGCGGGAGTAGGTCAGATACGCAGTATTTT
-	-	TRBV12-3/TRBV12-4	14	TRBJ2-7	CASSLRRGPNEQYF	TGTGCCAGCAGTTTGCGGCGAGGGCCGAACGAGCAGTACTTC
-	-	TRBV6-1	13	TRBJ2-3	CASRVLSTDTQYF	TGTGCCAGCAGAGTCTTGTCCACAGATACGCAGTATTTT
few	TRBD1	TRBV27	16	TRBJ1-6	CASSFLRDRLNSPLHF	TGTGCCAGCAGTTTTCTCCGGGACAGGTTAAATTCACCCCTCCACTTT